This T cell receptor (beta chain) is from a study of control samples from healthy donors and cancer patients (dated by TCRdb to between 2020 and 2021). Library creation used the immunoSEQ multiplex PCR assay. TCRdb re-hosts the immuneACCESS table, in-frame sequences only. Its copies lack some clones; in the studies checked, an unresolved V gene accounts for under half of them, and the cause for the rest is not known. The sample includes 80,000 or so clones, with 90% to 95% observed a single time. Approximately 15% of the sample belongs to the ten largest clones. With regard to this clone: This clone's antigen is unknown. The sample holds no much larger clone one base away, and base qualities are not on file.

V sheds 5 bases and J sheds 8 bases, leaving 10 bases between their ends. Including cysteine and phenylalanine, the CDR3 has 11 amino acids. Just CDR3 DNA is preserved here, 33 bases in frame from base 1. CDR1 SGDLS and CDR2 YYNGEE were looked up in the germline V gene. Sample: blood. The V gene is TRBV9 and the J gene is TRBJ1-2; no D gene is confidently identified. The TCR comes from a man between 50 and 59 years old in good health. In nucleotide form, the sequence is TGTGCCAGCAGTCAAGGGTTGGGCTACACCTTC. This encodes CASSQGLGYTF.